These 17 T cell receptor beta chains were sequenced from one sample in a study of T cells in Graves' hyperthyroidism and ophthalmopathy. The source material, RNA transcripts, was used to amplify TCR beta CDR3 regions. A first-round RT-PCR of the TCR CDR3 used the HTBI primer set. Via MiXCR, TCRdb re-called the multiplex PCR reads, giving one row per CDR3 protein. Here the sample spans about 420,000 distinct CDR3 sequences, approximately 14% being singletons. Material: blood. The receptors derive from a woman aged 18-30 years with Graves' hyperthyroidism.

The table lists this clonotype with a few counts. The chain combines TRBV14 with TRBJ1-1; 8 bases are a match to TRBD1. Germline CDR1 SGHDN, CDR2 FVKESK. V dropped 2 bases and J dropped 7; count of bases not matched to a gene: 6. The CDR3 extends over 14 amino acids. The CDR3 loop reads CASSQSGQGLEAFF. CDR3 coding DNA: TGTGCCAGCAGCCAATCCGGACAGGGACTTGAAGCTTTCTTT. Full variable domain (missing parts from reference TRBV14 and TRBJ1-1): EAGVTQFPSHSVIEKGQTVTLRCDPISGHDNLYWYRRVMGKEIKFLLHFVKESKQDESGMPNNRFLAERTGGTYSTLKVQPAELEDSGVYFCASSQSGQGLEAFFGQGTRLTVV.

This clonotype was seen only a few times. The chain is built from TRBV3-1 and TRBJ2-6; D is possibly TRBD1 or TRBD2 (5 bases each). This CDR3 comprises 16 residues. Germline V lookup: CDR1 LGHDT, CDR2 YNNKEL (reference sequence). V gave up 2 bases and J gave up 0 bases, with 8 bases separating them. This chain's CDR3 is CASSQRGFSGANVLTF. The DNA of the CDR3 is TGTGCCAGCAGCCAACGGGGCTTCTCTGGGGCCAACGTCCTGACTTTC. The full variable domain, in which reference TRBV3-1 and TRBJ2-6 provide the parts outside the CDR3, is DTAVSQTPKYLVTQMGNDKSIKCEQNLGHDTMYWYKQDSKKFLKIMFSYNNKELIINETVPNRFSPKSPDKAHLNLHINSLELGDSAVYFCASSQRGFSGANVLTFGAGSRLTVL.

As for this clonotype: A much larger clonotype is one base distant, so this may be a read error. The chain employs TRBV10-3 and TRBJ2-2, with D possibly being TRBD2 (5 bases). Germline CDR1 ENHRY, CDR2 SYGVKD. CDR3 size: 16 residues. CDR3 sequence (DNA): TGTGCCATCAGTGAGAGCCCGGACTCTTACACCGGGGAGCTGCTTTTT. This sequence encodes CAISESPDSYTGELLF.

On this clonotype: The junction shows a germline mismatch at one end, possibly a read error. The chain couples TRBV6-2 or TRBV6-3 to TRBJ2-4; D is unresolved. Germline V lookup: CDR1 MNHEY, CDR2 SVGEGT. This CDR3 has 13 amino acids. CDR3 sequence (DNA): TGTGCCTGCAGGAGACTAGCCAAAAACATTCAGTACTTC. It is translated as CACRRLAKNIQYF.

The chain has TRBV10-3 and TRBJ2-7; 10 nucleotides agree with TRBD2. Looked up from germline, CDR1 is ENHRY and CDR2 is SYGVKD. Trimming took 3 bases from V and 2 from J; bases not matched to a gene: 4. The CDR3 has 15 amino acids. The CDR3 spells CAISDPSGRPYEQYF. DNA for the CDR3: TGTGCCATCAGTGACCCTAGCGGGAGACCCTACGAGCAGTACTTC.

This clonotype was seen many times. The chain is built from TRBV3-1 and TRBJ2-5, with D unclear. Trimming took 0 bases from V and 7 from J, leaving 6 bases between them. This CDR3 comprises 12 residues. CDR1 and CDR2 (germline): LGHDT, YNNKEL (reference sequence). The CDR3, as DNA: TGTGCCAGCAGCCAAGAACTGGGGACCCAGTACTTC. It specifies CASSQELGTQYF.

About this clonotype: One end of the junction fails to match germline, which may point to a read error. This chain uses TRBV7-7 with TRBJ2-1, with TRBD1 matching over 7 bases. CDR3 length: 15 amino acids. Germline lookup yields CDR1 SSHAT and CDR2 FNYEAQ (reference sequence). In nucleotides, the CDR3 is TGTGCTAGCAGCCCGGGGACAGTGAGGATGCATGAGCAGTTCTTC. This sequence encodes CASSPGTVRMHEQFF.

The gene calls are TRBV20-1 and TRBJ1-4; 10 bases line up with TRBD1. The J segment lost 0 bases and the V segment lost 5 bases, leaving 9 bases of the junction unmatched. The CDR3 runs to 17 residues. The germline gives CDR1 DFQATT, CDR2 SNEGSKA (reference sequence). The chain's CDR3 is CSAVGTGDLATNEKLFF. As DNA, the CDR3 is TGCAGTGCTGTAGGGACAGGGGACCTTGCAACTAATGAAAAACTGTTTTTT.

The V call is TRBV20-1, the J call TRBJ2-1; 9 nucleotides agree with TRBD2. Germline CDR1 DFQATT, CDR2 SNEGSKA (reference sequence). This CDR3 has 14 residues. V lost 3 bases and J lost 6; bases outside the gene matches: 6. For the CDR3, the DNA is TGCAGTGCTAGGATTGGCGGGAGGGCCAATGAGCAGTTCTTC. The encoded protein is CSARIGGRANEQFF.

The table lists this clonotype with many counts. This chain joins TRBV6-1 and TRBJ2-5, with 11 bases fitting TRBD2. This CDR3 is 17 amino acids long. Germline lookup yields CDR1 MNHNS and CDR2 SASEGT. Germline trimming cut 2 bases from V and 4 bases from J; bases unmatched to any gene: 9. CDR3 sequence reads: CASSEHRTSGGRETQYF. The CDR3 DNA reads TGTGCCAGCAGTGAACACCGAACTAGCGGGGGACGAGAGACCCAGTACTTC.

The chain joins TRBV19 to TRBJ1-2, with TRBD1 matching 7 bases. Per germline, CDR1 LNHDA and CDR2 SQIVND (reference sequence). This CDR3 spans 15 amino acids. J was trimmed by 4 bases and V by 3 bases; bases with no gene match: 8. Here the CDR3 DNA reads TGTGCCAGTAGTATTTCCAGGGCAGGGGGCTATGGCTACACCTTC. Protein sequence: CASSISRAGGYGYTF.

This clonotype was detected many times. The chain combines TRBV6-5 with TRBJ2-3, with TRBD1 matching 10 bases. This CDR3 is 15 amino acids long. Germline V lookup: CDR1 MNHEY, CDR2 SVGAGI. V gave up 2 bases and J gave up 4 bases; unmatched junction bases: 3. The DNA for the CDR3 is TGTGCCAGCAGTTACGTGACAGGGGGCGCAGATACGCAGTATTTT. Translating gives CASSYVTGGADTQYF.

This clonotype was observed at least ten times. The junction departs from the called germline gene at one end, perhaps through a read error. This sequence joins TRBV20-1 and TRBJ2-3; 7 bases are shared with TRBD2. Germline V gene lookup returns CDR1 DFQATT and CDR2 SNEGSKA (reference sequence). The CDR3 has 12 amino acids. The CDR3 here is CSAMTSTNTQYF. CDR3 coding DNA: TGCAGTGCAATGACTAGCACAAATACGCAGTATTTT.

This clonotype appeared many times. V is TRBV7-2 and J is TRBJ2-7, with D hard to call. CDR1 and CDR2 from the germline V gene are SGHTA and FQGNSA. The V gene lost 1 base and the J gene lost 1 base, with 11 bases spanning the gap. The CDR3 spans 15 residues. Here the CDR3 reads CASSLGPASSYEQYF. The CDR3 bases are TGTGCCAGCAGCTTAGGGCCAGCGTCGTCCTACGAGCAGTACTTC.

For the CDR3, the DNA is TGTGCCAGCAGCGTAGAAGGGGGCCTTGGCTACGAGCAGTACTTC. Residues: CASSVEGGLGYEQYF. This chain links TRBV9 with TRBJ2-7; 7 positions match TRBD1. Trimming cost V 0 bases and J 3 bases; bases outside gene matches: 6. The CDR3 has 15 residues. Per the germline V gene, CDR1 is SGDLS and CDR2 is YYNGEE. Together with reference TRBV9 and TRBJ2-7, the CDR3 gives the full variable domain: DSGVTQTPKHLITATGQRVTLRCSPRSGDLSVYWYQQSLDQGLQFLIQYYNGEERAKGNILERFSAQQFPDLHSELNLSSLELGDSALYFCASSVEGGLGYEQYFGPGTRLTVT.

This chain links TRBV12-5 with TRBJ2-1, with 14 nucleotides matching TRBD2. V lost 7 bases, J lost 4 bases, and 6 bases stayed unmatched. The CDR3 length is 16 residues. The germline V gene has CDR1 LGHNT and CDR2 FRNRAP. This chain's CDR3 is CASAKGLAGVYNEQFF. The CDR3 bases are TGTGCTAGTGCAAAGGGACTAGCGGGAGTATACAATGAGCAGTTCTTC. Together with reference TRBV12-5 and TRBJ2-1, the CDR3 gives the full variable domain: DARVTQTPRHKVTEMGQEVTMRCQPILGHNTVFWYRQTMMQGLELLAYFRNRAPLDDSGMPKDRFSAEMPDATLATLKIQPSEPRDSAVYFCASAKGLAGVYNEQFFGPGTRLTVL.

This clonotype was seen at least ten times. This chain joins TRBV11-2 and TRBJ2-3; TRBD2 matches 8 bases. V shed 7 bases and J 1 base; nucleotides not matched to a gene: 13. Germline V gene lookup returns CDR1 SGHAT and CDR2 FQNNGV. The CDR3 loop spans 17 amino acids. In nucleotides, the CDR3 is TGTGCCAGCACCCTCCAGGGATTCGGGGGGGGCACAGATACGCAGTATTTT. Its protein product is CASTLQGFGGGTDTQYF. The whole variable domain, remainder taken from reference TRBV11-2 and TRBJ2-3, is EAGVAQSPRYKIIEKRQSVAFWCNPISGHATLYWYQQILGQGPKLLIQFQNNGVVDDSQLPKDRFSAERLKGVDSTLKIQPAKLEDSAVYLCASTLQGFGGGTDTQYFGPGTRLTVL.